The sample holds one count of the clone carrying this T cell receptor (beta chain). Its target is not known. Its ends do not fully match the called genes, so a read error is possible. This specimen comes from a study of Graves' ophthalmopathy and Graves' hyperthyroidism. In germline, CDR1 is SSHAT, CDR2 FNYEAQ (reference sequence). This CDR3 comprises 14 residues. Amplifying from RNA transcripts, the study obtained TCR beta CDR3 regions. HTBI primers primed a first-round RT-PCR, and a second-round multiplex PCR followed. TCRdb reprocessed the multiplex PCR reads via MiXCR and lists one record per CDR3 protein. The sample has 500,000 to 800,000 distinct CDR3 sequences, more than 40% seen once. Study-wide results and caveats: In blood appeared most of the expanded thyroid clonotypes whose frequency exceeded 0.001.

Ophthalmopathic donors had moderate-to-severe activity, CAS ≥3 and NOSPECS ≥4, with disease that had lasted under 3 months. Sequenced: peripheral blood. This chain joins TRBV7-7 and TRBJ2-7; possibly TRBD1 or TRBD2 for D (5 bases each). The better agreement between TRBJ2-1 and the DNA end casts doubt on the J call. This receptor was obtained from an adult man with Graves' ophthalmopathy. The CDR3 spells CASSLASGSNEQFF. The CDR3 nucleotides read TGTGCTAGCAGCTTAGCATCAGGGAGCAATGAGCAGTTCTTC.